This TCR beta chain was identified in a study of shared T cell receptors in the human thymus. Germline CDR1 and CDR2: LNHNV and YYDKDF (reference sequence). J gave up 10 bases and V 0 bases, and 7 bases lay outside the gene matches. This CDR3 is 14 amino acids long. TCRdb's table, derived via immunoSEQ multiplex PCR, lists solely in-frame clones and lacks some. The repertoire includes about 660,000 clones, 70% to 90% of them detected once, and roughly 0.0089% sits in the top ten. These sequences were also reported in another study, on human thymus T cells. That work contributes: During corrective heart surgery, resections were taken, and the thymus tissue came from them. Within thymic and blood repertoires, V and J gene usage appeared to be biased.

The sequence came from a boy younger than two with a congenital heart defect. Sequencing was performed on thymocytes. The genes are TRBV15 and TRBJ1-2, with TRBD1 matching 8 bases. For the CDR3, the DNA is TGTGCCACCAGCAGAGACCAGGGGGCCGCGCACTACACCTTC. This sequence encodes CATSRDQGAAHYTF.